This TCR beta chain was observed in a study of T cells in Graves' hyperthyroidism and ophthalmopathy. Germline V gene lookup returns CDR1 ENHRY and CDR2 SYGVKD. After removal of 6 bases from V and 9 bases from J, the junction contained 12 bases not matched to a gene. The CDR3 is 15 residues long. This clonotype showed up just once. Amplification of TCR beta CDR3 regions used RNA as the template. In the first-round RT-PCR of the TCR CDR3, the HTBI primer set was used. Using its own MiXCR run on the multiplex PCR reads, TCRdb lists one record per CDR3 protein. The sample has about 480,000 distinct CDR3 sequences, around a fifth seen once.

The receptor was isolated from a woman aged 70-85 years with Graves' ophthalmopathy. The rearrangement links TRBV10-3 to TRBJ2-1, with 9 bases aligning to TRBD2. Sequenced sample: blood. In DNA, the CDR3 is TGTGCCATCAGGACAAGCGCGGGAGGGCCAGGTGAGCAGTTCTTC. Its translation is CAIRTSAGGPGEQFF.